This T cell receptor (beta chain) was sequenced in a study of T cell responses to AZD1222 COVID-19 vaccine. Study-wide results and limits: Baseline serostatus was positive in only a handful of AZD1222 recipients. The CD4 TCRs associated with vaccination extended across spike and predominated at 160-218 and 743-854. An increase in Spike-specific TCR breadth and depth was observed after two AZD1222 doses. Repertoire sampling occurred only after the peak T cell response.

The CDR3 loop spans 9 amino acids. V shed 10 bases and J shed 3 bases, with 3 bases lying between them. Assay: immunoSEQ multiplex PCR; the TCRdb copy retains only in-frame clones and omits some. The sample shows 120,000 to 150,000 clones, approximately 90% of them seen only once. This clone was observed a handful of times. Its antigen is not identified. This receptor was identified in an adult who received the AZD1222 COVID-19 vaccine. This chain links TRBV12-3 or TRBV12-4 with TRBJ1-2; D gene unclear. This sample comprised peripheral blood, obtained 28 days after the second AZD1222 dose. CDR3 in DNA: TGTGCCACCGACTATGGCTACACCTTC. This codes for CATDYGYTF.